The 19 T cell receptor beta chains below come from one sample, sequenced in a study of T cell clones after liver transplantation. Some clones are missing from TCRdb's copy, which holds only in-frame ones; the method was immunoSEQ multiplex PCR. The sample has tens of thousands of clones; roughly two thirds are singletons. The sample was CD4+ T cells from blood, taken before liver transplant. These receptors were taken from a human donor who received a liver transplant.

The chain couples TRBV9 to TRBJ2-1, with 7 bases lining up with TRBD1. Trimming removed 0 bases from V and 3 bases from J; junction bases left unmatched: 6. This CDR3 comprises 16 residues. The germline V gene encodes CDR1 SGDLS and CDR2 YYNGEE. The DNA of the CDR3 is TGTGCCAGCAGCGTAGCTACAGGGGCCCGCTACAATGAGCAGTTCTTC. This encodes CASSVATGARYNEQFF.

The J gene is TRBJ2-5, the V gene TRBV19; 7 bases align to TRBD2. The junction had 5 bases not matched to a gene; V was cut back by 5 bases and J by 5 bases. This CDR3 spans 13 amino acids. Germline values: CDR1 LNHDA, CDR2 SQIVND (reference sequence). The CDR3 region has the DNA TGTGCCAGTAGTGGGGGGGGAGGCGAGACCCAGTACTTC. Protein product: CASSGGGGETQYF.

J is TRBJ2-2 and V is TRBV6-4; D is undetermined. The CDR3 sequence is 14 residues long. Germline assignment: CDR1 MRHNA and CDR2 SNTAGT. V shed 2 bases and J shed 8 bases, with 12 bases lying between them. The CDR3 region is CASSDSQASGELFF. The CDR3 region has the DNA TGTGCCAGCAGTGACAGCCAGGCCTCGGGGGAGCTGTTTTTT.

The chain's CDR3 is CASSPRSDSYEQYF. The DNA for the CDR3 is TGTGCCAGCAGCCCGCGGAGTGACTCCTACGAGCAGTACTTC. The chain is built from TRBV4-2 and TRBJ2-7, with D hard to call. Germline-derived CDR1 and CDR2 are LGHNA and YNFKEQ. V was shortened by 4 bases and J by 0 bases, with 10 bases between the two germline ends. The CDR3 sequence is 14 residues long.

This chain connects TRBV9 to TRBJ2-6, with a tentative D call TRBD1 (5 bases). The CDR3 spans 15 residues. The ends were cut back, 1 base at V and 0 bases at J, with 5 bases in the middle. The germline V gene has CDR1 SGDLS and CDR2 YYNGEE. CDR3 in amino acids: CASSVRGSGANVLTF. In nucleotides, the CDR3 is TGTGCCAGCAGCGTAAGGGGCTCTGGGGCCAACGTCCTGACTTTC. Complete variable domain (other parts from reference TRBV9 and TRBJ2-6): DSGVTQTPKHLITATGQRVTLRCSPRSGDLSVYWYQQSLDQGLQFLIQYYNGEERAKGNILERFSAQQFPDLHSELNLSSLELGDSALYFCASSVRGSGANVLTFGAGSRLTVL.

The CDR3: CASSPGQERETQYF. Here the CDR3 DNA reads TGTGCCAGCAGCCCCGGACAGGAAAGAGAGACCCAGTACTTC. The rearrangement joins TRBV11-3 to TRBJ2-5, with 7 nucleotides matching TRBD1. Unmatched junction bases numbered 7, after V lost 5 bases and J lost 4 bases. Germline assignment: CDR1 SGHNT and CDR2 YENEEA. This CDR3 is 14 amino acids long.

This chain joins TRBV7-9 and TRBJ2-4; 9 positions match TRBD1. The CDR3 extends over 18 amino acids. J was trimmed by 6 bases and V by 5 bases; bases with no gene match: 17. The germline CDR1 and CDR2 sequences are SEHNR and FQNEAQ (reference sequence). The CDR3 region has the DNA TGTGCCAGCAGCCCCCGAGGGACAGGGATGAATTCGGGAAACATTCAGTACTTC. Translated: CASSPRGTGMNSGNIQYF. Variable domain in full (rest from reference TRBV7-9 and TRBJ2-4): DTGVSQNPRHKITKRGQNVTFRCDPISEHNRLYWYRQTLGQGPEFLTYFQNEAQLEKSRLLSDRFSAERPKGSFSTLEIQRTEQGDSAMYLCASSPRGTGMNSGNIQYFGAGTRLSVL.

The chain recombines TRBV6-4 with TRBJ1-1; weak D call: TRBD1 (5 bases). The length of the CDR3 is 13 residues. The germline gives CDR1 MRHNA, CDR2 SNTAGT. V was shortened by 8 bases and J by 4 bases, with 14 bases between the two germline ends. The CDR3 coding sequence is TGTGCCAGCTCCCTGGGGGGGGGCACTGAAGCTTTCTTT. It encodes CASSLGGGTEAFF.

This clone came up once. V and J are TRBV6-5 and TRBJ1-1; 10 bases map to TRBD1. Germline assignment: CDR1 MNHEY and CDR2 SVGAGI. This CDR3 is built from 15 residues. The V and J ends lost 7 bases and 7 bases, in that order; junction bases with no gene match: 12. The CDR3 DNA reads as TGTGCCAGCAAGGGGACAGGGGTCGGTGCCGTTGAAGCTTTCTTT. Translated, it gives CASKGTGVGAVEAFF.

The chain uses TRBV2 and TRBJ1-2; D uncertain. The CDR3 is 13 amino acids. CDR1 SNHLY and CDR2 FYNNEI come from the germline V gene. Trimming left V 8 bases short and J 7 bases short, with 17 bases between. CDR3 bases: TGTGCCAGCCATACCCTAAACAGTTTTGGCTACACCTTC. Amino acid sequence: CASHTLNSFGYTF. Complete variable domain (other parts from reference TRBV2 and TRBJ1-2): EPEVTQTPSHQVTQMGQEVILRCVPISNHLYFYWYRQILGQKVEFLVSFYNNEISEKSEIFDDQFSVERPDGSNFTLKIRSTKLEDSAMYFCASHTLNSFGYTFGSGTRLTVV.

The chain carries TRBV7-2 and TRBJ2-1; 8 nucleotides agree with TRBD2. Germline V gene data show CDR1 as SGHTA and CDR2 as FQGNSA. Trimming took 3 bases from V and 7 from J; bases not matched to a gene: 5. The CDR3 is 14 residues long. DNA of the CDR3: TGTGCCAGCAGCTTTAGCGGGGCCCTAAATGAGCAGTTCTTC. Encoded protein: CASSFSGALNEQFF.

J is TRBJ2-1 and V is TRBV2; the D gene is possibly TRBD2 (6 bases). V dropped 6 bases and J dropped 7 bases, with 10 bases sitting between them. CDR3 length equals 12 residues. The germline V gene has CDR1 SNHLY and CDR2 FYNNEI. The CDR3 spells CASRGGGNEQFF. In DNA form, the CDR3 reads TGTGCCAGCAGGGGAGGCGGGAATGAGCAGTTCTTC.

The chain couples TRBV10-3 to TRBJ2-7; D is perhaps TRBD1 (5 bases). CDR3 size: 15 residues. V dropped 2 bases and J dropped 6 bases, with 17 bases sitting between them. Germline loops: CDR1 ENHRY, CDR2 SYGVKD. CDR3 DNA: TGTGCCATCAGTGAGGGGCAGGGAATCTTAGGCGAGCAGTACTTC. It translates to CAISEGQGILGEQYF.

This clone has a handful of counts. This rearrangement joins TRBV18 to TRBJ2-3, with D maybe TRBD2 (6 bases). Germline V CDR1 and CDR2: KGHSH, LQKENI. The CDR3 runs 13 residues. Trimming pared 6 bases from V and 4 bases from J, leaving 11 bases between. Here the CDR3 reads CASSPGGADTQYF. The CDR3 DNA sequence: TGTGCCAGCTCCCCCGGCGGGGCAGATACGCAGTATTTT.

This chain connects TRBV5-1 to TRBJ1-1; TRBD1 might be the D (5 bases). Trimming took off 3 bases at V and 5 bases at J, with 11 bases between the two ends. From germline, CDR1 is SGHRS and CDR2 YFSETQ. This CDR3 contains 13 residues. The CDR3 coding sequence is TGCGCCAGCAGCTGGGAGGGGAGTACTGAAGCTTTCTTT. It is translated as CASSWEGSTEAFF.

The V and J genes are TRBV11-2 and TRBJ2-5; 9 bases match TRBD1. With 7 bases clipped from V and 6 bases from J, the junction kept 12 bases outside the gene matches. Germline V lookup: CDR1 SGHAT, CDR2 FQNNGV. CDR3 length: 15 residues. The CDR3 bases are TGTGCCAGCACCACACCGAGACAGGGGGGAAAGACCCAGTACTTC. This translates into CASTTPRQGGKTQYF.

The chain couples TRBV5-4 to TRBJ1-2, with D unclear. Germline V gene sequence: CDR1 SGHNT, CDR2 YYREEE (reference sequence). V lost 4 bases and J 5 bases, leaving 6 bases between the germline ends. This CDR3 region has 11 residues. The chain's CDR3 is CASSAQYGYTF. Here the CDR3 DNA reads TGTGCCAGCAGCGCCCAGTATGGCTACACCTTC.

The chain couples TRBV15 to TRBJ1-4; a possible D gene is TRBD1 (5 bases). Germline CDR1 and CDR2: LNHNV and YYDKDF (reference sequence). The CDR3 length is 13 residues. With 0 bases removed from V and 17 bases from J, the gap between germline ends came to 16 bases. The CDR3 sequence is CATSRDRGDPQFF. CDR3 DNA sequence: TGTGCCACCAGCAGAGATAGGGGCGACCCGCAATTTTTT. The full variable domain, in which reference TRBV15 and TRBJ1-4 provide the parts outside the CDR3, is DAMVIQNPRYQVTQFGKPVTLSCSQTLNHNVMYWYQQKSSQAPKLLFHYYDKDFNNEADTPDNFQSRRPNTSFCFLDIRSPGLGDTAMYLCATSRDRGDPQFFGSGTQLSVL.

The J gene is TRBJ1-2, the V gene TRBV27, with TRBD1 matching over 8 bases. Germline loops: CDR1 MNHEY, CDR2 SMNVEV (reference sequence). This CDR3 region has 16 residues. V was clipped by 2 bases and J by 3 bases; unmatched bases: 8. CDR3 protein: CASSLKVRGHDYGYTF. For the CDR3, the DNA is TGTGCCAGCAGTTTAAAGGTCAGGGGGCACGACTATGGCTACACCTTC.